The entry below describes one T cell receptor (beta chain). What it binds is not known. In TCRdb, the 5' RACE reads were re-called with MiXCR into one record per CDR3 protein. This table has under 450,000 distinct CDR3 sequences, 20% to 25% appearing once. The data are from a study of CD8 T cells in ankylosing spondylitis. General study points: The study looked at matched synovial fluid samples from ankylosing spondylitis patients. Disease-linked clones were reported to be significantly enriched there. A TCR beta motif of about 8 highly homologous variants seemed to mark ankylosing spondylitis blood. A subset of motif variants has previously been described in the synovial fluid and blood of reactive arthritis.

The sequencing sample was made of blood, either unsorted or a sorted T cell fraction (not recorded which). This TCR was recovered from a male donor with ankylosing spondylitis or in good health (not recorded which).

The CDR3 DNA reads TGTGCCAGCAGTGTACTTAGCGGGGGTTCCTACGAGCAGTACTTC. Translating gives CASSVLSGGSYEQYF. This chain joins TRBV25-1 and TRBJ2-7; 9 bases are a match to TRBD2. Germline V lookup: CDR1 MGHDK, CDR2 SYGVNS. This CDR3 contains 15 residues. J lost 1 base, V lost 4 bases, and 5 bases had no gene match.